Below, 5 T cell receptor beta chains from the same sample are listed, as sequenced in a study of cytomegalovirus exposure and HLA in healthy donors. The study ran its PCR with 60 Vbeta and 13 Jbeta primers. Profiled with immunoSEQ multiplex PCR; TCRdb holds only in-frame clones, not every one. Of over 95,000 clones listed, over 75% are singletons. The sample taken for sequencing was PBMCs. The receptors derive from a middle-aged man in good health and CMV-seropositive.

The chain couples TRBV5-1 to TRBJ2-1; TRBD1 matches 8 bases. The trim removed 4 bases at V and 8 bases at J, leaving 8 bases unmatched. Germline lookup yields CDR1 SGHRS and CDR2 YFSETQ. The CDR3 covers 14 residues. The CDR3 here is CASSPWTGYDEQFF. The CDR3 DNA follows: TGCGCCAGCAGCCCGTGGACAGGGTACGATGAGCAGTTCTTC. The entire variable domain, with the rest obtained from reference TRBV5-1 and TRBJ2-1, is as follows: KAGVTQTPRYLIKTRGQQVTLSCSPISGHRSVSWYQQTPGQGLQFLFEYFSETQRNKGNFPGRFSGRQFSNSRSEMNVSTLELGDSALYLCASSPWTGYDEQFFGPGTRLTVL.

The chain links TRBV6-5 to TRBJ1-2, with a tentative D call TRBD1 (6 bases). CDR1 and CDR2 from the germline V gene are MNHEY and SVGAGI. V gave up 4 bases and J gave up 6 bases, with 18 bases separating them. The CDR3 has 15 amino acids. This chain's CDR3 is CASSSTTGYLHGYTF. The CDR3 coding sequence is TGTGCCAGCAGTTCCACGACAGGCTACCTACATGGCTACACCTTC.

The rearrangement joins TRBV11-3 to TRBJ2-7; 8 bases align to TRBD1. Germline-derived CDR1 and CDR2 are SGHNT and YENEEA. The CDR3 extends over 15 amino acids. V lost 0 bases to trimming and J lost 5 bases; unmatched junction nucleotides: 6. CDR3 in amino acids: CASSLDTSRGHEQYF. CDR3 DNA sequence: TGTGCCAGCAGCTTAGATACCAGCAGGGGGCACGAGCAGTACTTC.

This clone was counted once. The V gene is TRBV9, the J gene TRBJ2-3; 11 bases agree with TRBD2. Germline loops: CDR1 SGDLS, CDR2 YYNGEE. The V and J ends lost 1 base and 8 bases, in that order; junction bases with no gene match: 6. The CDR3 is 15 amino acids. CDR3 loop: CASSVLAGGSATQYF. The DNA for the CDR3 is TGTGCCAGCAGCGTATTAGCGGGGGGGTCGGCTACGCAGTATTTT.

The chain has TRBV5-5 and TRBJ2-7; D gene ambiguous. Trimming cost V 5 bases and J 0 bases, with 12 bases left between them. CDR3 length: 14 residues. Germline V gene lookup returns CDR1 SGHKS and CDR2 YYEKEE (reference sequence). For the CDR3, the DNA is TGTGCCAGCAGTCGCACATACAGCTCCTACGAGCAGTACTTC. Protein product: CASSRTYSSYEQYF.